The subject of this entry is one TCR beta chain. Antigen: not known. TCRdb's copy holds only in-frame clones and misses some; the assay was immunoSEQ multiplex PCR. The repertoire holds about 120,000 clones, with around 86% as singletons. The study drew the donors from its 120-subject validation cohort, separate from the 666-subject first cohort. The data belong to a study of cytomegalovirus exposure and HLA in healthy donors. For the study at large: Later, an analysis reported that the 130 or so validation repertoires had used the same platform as the roughly 650 first-cohort repertoires. Whole-study results and caveats: Cytomegalovirus association was assigned to under 200 TCR beta chains. Through in vitro validation, a few CMV-associated chains were shown to be specific for CMV antigens.

The trim removed 1 base at V and 5 bases at J, leaving 19 bases unmatched. In germline, CDR1 is LNHDA, CDR2 SQIVND (reference sequence). The CDR3 totals 20 residues. Sequenced input: PBMCs. The chain couples TRBV19 to TRBJ1-2; 10 nucleotides line up with TRBD1. The source of this sequence is a woman aged 18-29 years in good health and CMV-seronegative. The CDR3 nucleotides are TGTGCCAGTAGTATAGCGAAGACAGGGGGCGATAAATTCTACCCTTATGGCTACACCTTC. This sequence encodes CASSIAKTGGDKFYPYGYTF.